One sample yielded the 12 T cell receptor beta chains listed below, sequenced in a study of CD8 T cells in ankylosing spondylitis. One entry per CDR3 protein results from TCRdb running MiXCR on the 5' RACE reads. The table lists 100,000 to 150,000 distinct CDR3 sequences, around 10% of them singletons. The specimen sequenced was blood, either unsorted or a sorted T cell fraction (not recorded which). These receptors were collected from a female donor with ankylosing spondylitis or in good health (not recorded which).

The chain couples TRBV11-1 to TRBJ2-2, with 10 positions matching TRBD2. V dropped 4 bases and J dropped 0; count of bases not matched to a gene: 11. The germline gives CDR1 SGHAT, CDR2 FQDESV (reference sequence). The CDR3 contains 19 residues. The CDR3 is CASSSASSGRSPNTGELFF. CDR3 coding DNA: TGTGCCAGCAGCTCCGCATCTAGCGGGAGATCCCCGAACACCGGGGAGCTGTTTTTT.

This clonotype has a count of ten or more. This chain uses TRBV29-1 with TRBJ2-1, with TRBD2 identical over 10 bases. There are 16 residues in the CDR3. Germline CDR1 SQVTM, CDR2 ANQGSEA. Losses at the gene ends were 4 bases for V and 7 bases for J; bases not matched to a gene: 13. The CDR3 DNA reads TGCAGCGTTGTCAATCCCTTAGCGGGAGGTCGGAATGAGCAGTTCTTC. It specifies CSVVNPLAGGRNEQFF.

This clonotype was detected many times. The chain uses TRBV9 and TRBJ1-4, with 7 bases matching TRBD1. Germline V lookup: CDR1 SGDLS, CDR2 YYNGEE. The CDR3 has 14 residues. V gave up 2 bases and J gave up 4 bases; unmatched junction bases: 2. This chain's CDR3 is CASSVGTVNEKLFF. The DNA for the CDR3 is TGTGCCAGCAGCGTCGGGACAGTTAATGAAAAACTGTTTTTT. Together with reference TRBV9 and TRBJ1-4, the CDR3 gives the full variable domain: DSGVTQTPKHLITATGQRVTLRCSPRSGDLSVYWYQQSLDQGLQFLIQYYNGEERAKGNILERFSAQQFPDLHSELNLSSLELGDSALYFCASSVGTVNEKLFFGSGTQLSVL.

At least ten counts were recorded for this clonotype. V and J are TRBV5-8 and TRBJ1-1; D not resolved. Trimming removed 1 base at V and 2 bases at J, with 9 bases between. Germline loops: CDR1 SGHTS, CDR2 YDEGEE. The CDR3 runs 14 residues. The CDR3 bases are TGTGCCAGCAGCTTGTGGGCAGGAAACACTGAAGCTTTCTTT. Translated: CASSLWAGNTEAFF.

This clonotype was detected ten times or more. The rearrangement uses TRBV20-1 and TRBJ2-5; D is unresolved. This CDR3 comprises 15 residues. V lost 7 bases and J 4 bases, leaving 22 bases between the germline ends. Germline V gene lookup returns CDR1 DFQATT and CDR2 SNEGSKA (reference sequence). CDR3: CSVVVPPPVIETQYF. CDR3 DNA sequence: TGCAGTGTTGTGGTGCCGCCACCGGTCATAGAGACCCAGTACTTC.

This clonotype was recorded many times. The chain has TRBV11-2 and TRBJ2-3; 7 bases map to TRBD2. This CDR3 comprises 19 residues. Germline-derived CDR1 and CDR2 are SGHAT and FQNNGV. V dropped 1 base and J dropped 2; count of bases not matched to a gene: 15. The CDR3 is CASSLGGERELNLTDTQYF. CDR3 bases: TGTGCCAGCAGCTTAGGGGGGGAGCGGGAACTAAACCTCACAGATACGCAGTATTTT.

This clonotype has at least ten counts. This rearrangement joins TRBV12-3 or TRBV12-4 to TRBJ1-2; TRBD1 matches 7 bases. The V segment lost 5 bases and the J segment 4 bases; nucleotides outside the gene matches: 10. The CDR3 has 15 residues. The CDR3 reads CASSRDYRGPYGYTF. The CDR3 region has the DNA TGTGCCAGCAGTCGCGACTACAGGGGCCCCTATGGCTACACCTTC.

This sequence joins TRBV5-1 and TRBJ1-4; a possible D gene is TRBD1 (5 bases). Germline loops: CDR1 SGHRS, CDR2 YFSETQ. This CDR3 contains 14 residues. With 5 bases removed from V and 8 bases from J, the gap between germline ends came to 16 bases. CDR3 DNA sequence: TGCGCCAGCAGACCCGGGACGGCAGAGGAAAAACTGTTTTTT. Amino acids: CASRPGTAEEKLFF.

This clonotype was seen many times. The chain links TRBV20-1 to TRBJ2-7, with TRBD2 matching 10 bases. Germline assignment: CDR1 DFQATT and CDR2 SNEGSKA (reference sequence). The CDR3 spans 13 residues. V was pared by 4 bases and J by 7 bases, with 7 bases of the junction left unmatched. The CDR3 reads CSATLAGVGEQYF. The CDR3 DNA reads TGCAGTGCTACCCTAGCGGGAGTGGGAGAGCAGTACTTC.

There are many counts of this clonotype. This chain connects TRBV3-1 to TRBJ1-5; maybe TRBD1 (5 bases). This CDR3 has 15 amino acids. Trimming removed 1 base at V and 6 bases at J, with 13 bases between. The germline gives CDR1 LGHDT, CDR2 YNNKEL (reference sequence). CDR3 region: CASSQGGRVGQPQHF. CDR3 coding DNA: TGTGCCAGCAGCCAAGGGGGCAGGGTCGGTCAGCCCCAGCATTTT.

This clonotype was counted at least ten times. The CDR3 DNA reads as TGCGCCAGCAGCCCGGCGATGACATTTTATGGCTACACCTTC. As protein: CASSPAMTFYGYTF. This chain links TRBV5-1 with TRBJ1-2, with no clear D. V gave up 4 bases and J gave up 5 bases, with 15 bases separating them. Germline V lookup: CDR1 SGHRS, CDR2 YFSETQ. CDR3 length equals 14 residues.

This clonotype has at least ten counts. This sequence joins TRBV5-1 and TRBJ2-3; 7 positions match TRBD1. V lost 5 bases to trimming and J lost 6 bases; unmatched junction nucleotides: 6. The CDR3 loop spans 13 amino acids. The germline V gene has CDR1 SGHRS and CDR2 YFSETQ. The CDR3 DNA sequence: TGCGCCAGCAGAGGGGGCGCGTATGATACGCAGTATTTT. Amino acid sequence: CASRGGAYDTQYF.